This T cell receptor (beta chain) emerged from a study of T-cell memory formation after mild COVID-19. TCRdb redid the calling of the 5' RACE reads with MiXCR, one entry per CDR3 protein. The top ten clones hold roughly 9.1% of a sample with about 560,000 distinct CDR3 sequences, less than 25% of them seen once. In this sample, this clonotype turned up many times. Sequenced: PBMCs or a T cell subset sorted from them (not recorded which). This clonotype originated in an adult woman who had mild COVID-19 (a few samples of this study predate the infection). Cell type and time point are not known.

This CDR3 is CASSLGPSGEQYF. The CDR3 coding sequence is TGTGCCAGCAGCTTAGGGCCCTCCGGCGAGCAGTACTTC. The genes are TRBV7-2 and TRBJ2-7; no reliable D call. CDR3 length equals 13 residues. Trimming left V 1 base short and J 6 bases short, with 10 bases between. Germline CDR1 is SGHTA and CDR2 is FQGNSA. Full variable domain (rest looked up from reference TRBV7-2 and TRBJ2-7): GAGVSQSPSNKVTEKGKDVELRCDPISGHTALYWYRQSLGQGLEFLIYFQGNSAPDKSGLPSDRFSAERTGGSVSTLTIQRTQQEDSAVYLCASSLGPSGEQYFGPGTRLTVT.